Listed here are 3 T cell receptor beta chains from one sample, sequenced in a study of blood T cell repertoires in COVID-19. The table came from immunoSEQ multiplex PCR; TCRdb's copy has only in-frame clones and leaves some out. The sample has roughly 220,000 clones, almost 90% seen once. The source material was PBMCs or T cells enriched from blood (not recorded which). The receptor set was obtained from a woman aged 50 to 60 with acute COVID-19.

This chain joins TRBV7-2 and TRBJ1-2; 7 bases align to TRBD1. The CDR3 runs to 14 residues. J lost 4 bases, V lost 1 base, and 3 bases had no gene match. The germline CDR1 and CDR2 sequences are SGHTA and FQGNSA. In DNA form, the CDR3 reads TGTGCCAGCAGCTTAGAGAGGGGGCGCTATGGCTACACCTTC. Its protein product is CASSLERGRYGYTF. Looking up the rest from reference TRBV7-2 and TRBJ1-2 gives the full variable domain: GAGVSQSPSNKVTEKGKDVELRCDPISGHTALYWYRQSLGQGLEFLIYFQGNSAPDKSGLPSDRFSAERTGGSVSTLTIQRTQQEDSAVYLCASSLERGRYGYTFGSGTRLTVV.

The genes are TRBV4-1 and TRBJ2-7, with TRBD2 matching 12 bases. The CDR3 spans 15 residues. Trimming cost V 4 bases and J 3 bases; bases outside gene matches: 4. In germline, CDR1 is MGHRA, CDR2 YSYEKL. CDR3 DNA: TGCGCCAGCAGCCTACTAGCGGGAGGTTACTACGAGCAGTACTTC. The encoded protein is CASSLLAGGYYEQYF.

The chain joins TRBV7-2 to TRBJ2-1; D is unresolved. CDR3 size: 15 residues. V was clipped by 4 bases and J by 2 bases, with 12 bases between them. Germline assignment: CDR1 SGHTA and CDR2 FQGNSA. The CDR3 DNA reads as TGTGCCAGCAGCTCCGACGTACTAACCTACAATGAGCAGTTCTTC. It codes for CASSSDVLTYNEQFF.